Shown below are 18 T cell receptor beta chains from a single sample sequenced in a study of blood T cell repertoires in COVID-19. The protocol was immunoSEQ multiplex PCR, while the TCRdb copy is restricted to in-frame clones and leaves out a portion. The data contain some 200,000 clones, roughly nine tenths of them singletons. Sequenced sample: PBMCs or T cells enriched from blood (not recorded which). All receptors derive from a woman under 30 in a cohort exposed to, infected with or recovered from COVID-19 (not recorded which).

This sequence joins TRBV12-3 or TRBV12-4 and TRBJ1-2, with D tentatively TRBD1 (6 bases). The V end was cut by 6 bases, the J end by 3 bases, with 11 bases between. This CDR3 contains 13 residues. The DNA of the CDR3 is TGTGCCAGCAGCCACAGGGAAGACTATGGCTACACCTTC. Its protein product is CASSHREDYGYTF.

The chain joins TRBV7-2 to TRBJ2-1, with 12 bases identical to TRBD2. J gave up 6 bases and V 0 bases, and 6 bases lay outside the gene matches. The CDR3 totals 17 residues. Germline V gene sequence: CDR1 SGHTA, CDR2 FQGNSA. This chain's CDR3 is CASSLALTLAGGNEQFF. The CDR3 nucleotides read TGTGCCAGCAGCTTAGCGCTAACACTAGCGGGGGGCAATGAGCAGTTCTTC.

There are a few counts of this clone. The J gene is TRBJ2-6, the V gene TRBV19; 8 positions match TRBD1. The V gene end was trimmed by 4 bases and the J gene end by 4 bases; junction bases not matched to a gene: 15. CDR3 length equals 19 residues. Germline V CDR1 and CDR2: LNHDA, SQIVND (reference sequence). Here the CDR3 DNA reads TGTGCCAGTAGTAGGGACGCGCTCCAGGGGGCGGGAGGGGCCAACGTCCTGACTTTC. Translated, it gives CASSRDALQGAGGANVLTF.

CDR3 DNA: TGTGCCACCAACCGGGACAGGGGTGAGCCCCAGCATTTT. Its translation is CATNRDRGEPQHF. The chain is built from TRBV2 and TRBJ1-5; the match to TRBD1 covers 10 bases. J lost 8 bases, V lost 10 bases, and 8 bases had no gene match. In germline, CDR1 is SNHLY, CDR2 FYNNEI. CDR3 length: 13 residues.

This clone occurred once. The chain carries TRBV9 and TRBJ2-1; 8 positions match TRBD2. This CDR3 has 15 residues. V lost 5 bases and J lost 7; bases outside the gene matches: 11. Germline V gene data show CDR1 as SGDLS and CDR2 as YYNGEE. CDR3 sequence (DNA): TGTGCCAGCAGGGCCAGCGGGGGTAGTGGAAATGAGCAGTTCTTC. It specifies CASRASGGSGNEQFF. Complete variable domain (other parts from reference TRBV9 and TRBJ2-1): DSGVTQTPKHLITATGQRVTLRCSPRSGDLSVYWYQQSLDQGLQFLIQYYNGEERAKGNILERFSAQQFPDLHSELNLSSLELGDSALYFCASRASGGSGNEQFFGPGTRLTVL.

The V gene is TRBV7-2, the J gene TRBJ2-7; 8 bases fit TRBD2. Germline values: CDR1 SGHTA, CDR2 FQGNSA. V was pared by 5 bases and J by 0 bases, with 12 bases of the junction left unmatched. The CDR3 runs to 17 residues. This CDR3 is CASSHRIGSGGSYEQYF. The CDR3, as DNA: TGTGCCAGCAGCCATCGGATTGGGAGCGGGGGCTCCTACGAGCAGTACTTC. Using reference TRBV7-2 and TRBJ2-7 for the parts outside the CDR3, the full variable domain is GAGVSQSPSNKVTEKGKDVELRCDPISGHTALYWYRQSLGQGLEFLIYFQGNSAPDKSGLPSDRFSAERTGGSVSTLTIQRTQQEDSAVYLCASSHRIGSGGSYEQYFGPGTRLTVT.

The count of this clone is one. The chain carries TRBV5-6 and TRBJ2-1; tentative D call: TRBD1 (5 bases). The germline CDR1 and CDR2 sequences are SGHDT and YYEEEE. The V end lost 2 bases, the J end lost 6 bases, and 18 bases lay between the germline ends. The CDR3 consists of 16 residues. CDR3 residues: CASSFQGTHPFNEQFF. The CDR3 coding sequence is TGTGCCAGCAGCTTCCAGGGAACTCACCCTTTCAATGAGCAGTTCTTC.

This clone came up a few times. The CDR3 nucleotides are TGTGCCAGCAGTTTAGTGAACTCCTACAATGAGCAGTTCTTC. Protein product: CASSLVNSYNEQFF. The J gene is TRBJ2-1, the V gene TRBV6-5; D not certain. This CDR3 is 14 amino acids long. Germline CDR1 MNHEY, CDR2 SVGAGI. V lost 4 bases to trimming and J lost 0 bases, with 7 bases between them.

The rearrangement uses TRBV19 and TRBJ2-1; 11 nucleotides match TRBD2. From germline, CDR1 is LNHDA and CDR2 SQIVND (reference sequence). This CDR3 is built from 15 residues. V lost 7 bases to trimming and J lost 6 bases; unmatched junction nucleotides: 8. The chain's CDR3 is CASTLLAGDPNEQFF. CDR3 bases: TGTGCCAGTACCCTACTAGCGGGAGATCCCAATGAGCAGTTCTTC.

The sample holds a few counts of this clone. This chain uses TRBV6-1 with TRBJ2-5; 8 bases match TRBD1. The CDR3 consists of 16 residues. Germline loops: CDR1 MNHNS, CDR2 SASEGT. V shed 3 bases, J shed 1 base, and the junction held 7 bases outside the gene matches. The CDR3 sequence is CASSERQGLSQETQYF. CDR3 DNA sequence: TGTGCCAGCAGTGAGAGACAGGGGTTATCCCAAGAGACCCAGTACTTC.

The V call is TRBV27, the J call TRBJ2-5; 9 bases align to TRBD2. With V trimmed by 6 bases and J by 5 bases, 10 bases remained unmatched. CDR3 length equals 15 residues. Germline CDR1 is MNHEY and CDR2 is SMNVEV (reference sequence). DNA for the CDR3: TGTGCCAGCAGCCTGAGATCGCGGGGGGGGGAGACCCAGTACTTC. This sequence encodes CASSLRSRGGETQYF.

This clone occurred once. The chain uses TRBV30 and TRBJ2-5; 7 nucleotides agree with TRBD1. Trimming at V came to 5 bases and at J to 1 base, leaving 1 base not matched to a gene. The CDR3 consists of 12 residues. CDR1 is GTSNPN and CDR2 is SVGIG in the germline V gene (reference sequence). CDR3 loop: CAWGTVQETQYF. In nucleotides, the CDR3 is TGTGCCTGGGGGACAGTCCAAGAGACCCAGTACTTC.

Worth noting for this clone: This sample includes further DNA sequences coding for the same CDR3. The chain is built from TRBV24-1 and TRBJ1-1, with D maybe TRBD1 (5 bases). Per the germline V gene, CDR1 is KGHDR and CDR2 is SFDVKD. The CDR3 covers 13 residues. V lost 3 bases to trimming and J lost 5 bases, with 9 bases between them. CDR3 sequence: CATSDLRGTEAFF. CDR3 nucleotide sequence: TGTGCCACCAGTGATCTGCGGGGGACTGAAGCTTTCTTT.

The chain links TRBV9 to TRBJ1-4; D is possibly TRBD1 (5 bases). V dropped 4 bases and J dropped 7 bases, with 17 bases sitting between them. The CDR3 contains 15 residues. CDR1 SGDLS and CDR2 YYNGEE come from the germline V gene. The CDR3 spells CASSLSPGNGEKLFF. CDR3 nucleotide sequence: TGTGCCAGCAGCCTCAGCCCAGGGAATGGTGAAAAACTGTTTTTT.

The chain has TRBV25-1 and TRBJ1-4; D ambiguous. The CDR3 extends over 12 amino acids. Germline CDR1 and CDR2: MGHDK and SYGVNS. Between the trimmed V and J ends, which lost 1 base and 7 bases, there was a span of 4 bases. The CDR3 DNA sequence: TGTGCCAGCAGTGAATCATCTGAAAAACTGTTTTTT. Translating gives CASSESSEKLFF.

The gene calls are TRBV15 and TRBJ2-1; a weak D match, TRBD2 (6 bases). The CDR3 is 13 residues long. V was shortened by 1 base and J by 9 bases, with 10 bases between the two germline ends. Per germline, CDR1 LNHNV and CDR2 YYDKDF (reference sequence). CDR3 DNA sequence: TGTGCCACCAGCAGAGTGGGGGGAAGTGAGCAGTTCTTC. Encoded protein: CATSRVGGSEQFF.

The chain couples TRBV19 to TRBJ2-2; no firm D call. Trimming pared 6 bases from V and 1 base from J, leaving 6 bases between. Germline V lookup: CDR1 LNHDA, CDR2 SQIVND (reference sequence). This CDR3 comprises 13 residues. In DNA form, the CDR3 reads TGTGCCAGTAGCTCTTGGAACACCGGGGAGCTGTTTTTT. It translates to CASSSWNTGELFF.

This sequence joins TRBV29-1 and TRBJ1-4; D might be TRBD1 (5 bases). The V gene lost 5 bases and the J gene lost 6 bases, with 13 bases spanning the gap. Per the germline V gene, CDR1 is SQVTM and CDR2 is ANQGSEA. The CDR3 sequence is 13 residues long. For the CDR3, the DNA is TGCAGCGTTTCTCGGGGGGGTTATGAAAAACTGTTTTTT. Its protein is CSVSRGGYEKLFF.